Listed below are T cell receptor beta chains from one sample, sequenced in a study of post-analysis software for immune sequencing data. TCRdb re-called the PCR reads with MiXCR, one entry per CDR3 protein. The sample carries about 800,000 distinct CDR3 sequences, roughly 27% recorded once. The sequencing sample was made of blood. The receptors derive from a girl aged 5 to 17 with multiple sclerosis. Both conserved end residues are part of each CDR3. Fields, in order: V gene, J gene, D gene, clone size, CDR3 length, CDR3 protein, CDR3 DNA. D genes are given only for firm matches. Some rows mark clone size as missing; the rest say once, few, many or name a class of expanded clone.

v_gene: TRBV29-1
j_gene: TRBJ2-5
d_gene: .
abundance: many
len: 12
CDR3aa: CSARRTQETQYF
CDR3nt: TGCAGCGCGCGACGGACTCAAGAGACCCAGTACTTC

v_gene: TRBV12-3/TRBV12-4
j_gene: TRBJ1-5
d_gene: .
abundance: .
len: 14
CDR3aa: CASSLGGSRQPQHF
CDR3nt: TGTGCCAGCAGTTTAGGAGGGAGTAGGCAGCCCCAGCATTTT

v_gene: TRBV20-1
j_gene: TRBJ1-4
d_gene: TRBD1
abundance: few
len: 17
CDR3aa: CSARDPPSRDRDEKLFF
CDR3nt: TGCAGTGCTAGAGATCCCCCCAGCCGGGACAGGGATGAAAAACTGTTTTTT

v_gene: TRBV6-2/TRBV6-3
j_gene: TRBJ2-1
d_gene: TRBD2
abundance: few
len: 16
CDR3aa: CASSPRLAGSEWEQFF
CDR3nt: TGTGCCAGCAGTCCAAGACTAGCGGGGAGCGAATGGGAGCAGTTCTTC

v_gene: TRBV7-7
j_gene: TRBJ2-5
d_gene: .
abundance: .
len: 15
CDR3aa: CASSPGSAYYNEQYF
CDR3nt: TGTGCCAGCAGCCCCGGGAGTGCGTACTACAATGAGCAGTACTTC

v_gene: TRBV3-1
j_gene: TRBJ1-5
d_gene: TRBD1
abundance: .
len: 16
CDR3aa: CASSPSQGKGNQPQHF
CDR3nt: TGTGCCAGCAGCCCCTCACAGGGGAAGGGCAATCAGCCCCAGCATTTT

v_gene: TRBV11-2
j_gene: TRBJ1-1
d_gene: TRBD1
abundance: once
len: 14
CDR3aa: CASSRGGGFSEAFF
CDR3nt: TGTGCCAGCAGCCGGGGAGGGGGCTTCTCTGAAGCTTTCTTT

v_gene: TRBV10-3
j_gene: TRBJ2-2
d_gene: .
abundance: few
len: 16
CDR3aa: CAISEPMGLGTGELFF
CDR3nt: TGTGCCATCAGTGAGCCGATGGGCCTGGGCACCGGGGAGCTGTTTTTT

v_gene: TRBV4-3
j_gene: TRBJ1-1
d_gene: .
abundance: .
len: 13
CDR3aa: CASSQDQQTEAFF
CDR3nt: TGCGCCAGCAGCCAAGATCAACAGACTGAAGCTTTCTTT

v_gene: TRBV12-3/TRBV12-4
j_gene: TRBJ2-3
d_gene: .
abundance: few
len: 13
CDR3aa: CASSFQEGAPQYF
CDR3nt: TGTGCCAGCAGTTTCCAGGAGGGGGCCCCGCAGTATTTT

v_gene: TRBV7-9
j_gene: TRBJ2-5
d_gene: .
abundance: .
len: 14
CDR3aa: CASTTSPLGETQYF
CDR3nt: TGTGCCAGCACCACATCCCCCCTAGGGGAGACCCAGTACTTC

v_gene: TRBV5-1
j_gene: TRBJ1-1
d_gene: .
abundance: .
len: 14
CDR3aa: CASSWVGDYTEAFF
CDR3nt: TGCGCCAGCAGCTGGGTGGGAGACTACACTGAAGCTTTCTTT

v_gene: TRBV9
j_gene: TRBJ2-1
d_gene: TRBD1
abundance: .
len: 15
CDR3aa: CASSVTQGASYEQFF
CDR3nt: TGTGCCAGCAGCGTCACCCAGGGGGCCTCCTACGAGCAGTTCTTC

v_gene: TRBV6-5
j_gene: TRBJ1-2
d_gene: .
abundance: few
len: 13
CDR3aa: CASRATANYGYTF
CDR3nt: TGTGCCAGCAGAGCTACAGCTAACTATGGCTACACCTTC

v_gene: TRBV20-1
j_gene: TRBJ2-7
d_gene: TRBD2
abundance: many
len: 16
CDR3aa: CSARGQREKGSYEQYF
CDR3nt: TGCAGTGCTAGGGGCCAGCGGGAGAAAGGTTCCTACGAGCAGTACTTC

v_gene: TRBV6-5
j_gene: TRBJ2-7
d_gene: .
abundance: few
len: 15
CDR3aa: CASSYGAGSSYEQYF
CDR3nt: TGTGCCAGCAGTTACGGGGCGGGCAGCTCCTACGAGCAGTACTTC

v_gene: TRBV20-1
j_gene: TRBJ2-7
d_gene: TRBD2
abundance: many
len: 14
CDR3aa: CSATTREGVHEQYF
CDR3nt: TGCAGTGCTACCACCCGGGAGGGCGTCCACGAGCAGTACTTC

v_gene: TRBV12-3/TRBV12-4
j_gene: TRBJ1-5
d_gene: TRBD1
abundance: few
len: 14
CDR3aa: CASSPTGGHQPQHF
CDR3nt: TGTGCCAGCAGTCCCACAGGGGGCCATCAGCCCCAGCATTTT

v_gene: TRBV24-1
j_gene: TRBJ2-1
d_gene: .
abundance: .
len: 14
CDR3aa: CATSDHDRYNEQFF
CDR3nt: TGCGCCACCAGTGATCATGACAGGTACAATGAGCAGTTCTTC

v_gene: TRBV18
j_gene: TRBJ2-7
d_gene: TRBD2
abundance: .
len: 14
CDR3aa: CASSPGLGGVEQYF
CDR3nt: TGTGCCAGCTCACCGGGACTAGGGGGGGTCGAGCAGTACTTC

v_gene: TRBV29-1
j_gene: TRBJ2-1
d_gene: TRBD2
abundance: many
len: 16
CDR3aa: CSVFGGSGPTYNEQFF
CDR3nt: TGCAGCGTGTTTGGGGGTAGCGGGCCGACCTACAATGAGCAGTTCTTC

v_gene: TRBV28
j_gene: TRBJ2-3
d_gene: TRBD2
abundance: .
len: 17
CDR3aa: CASSMRLAGYSTDTQYF
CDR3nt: TGTGCCAGCAGTATGCGACTAGCAGGATATAGCACAGATACGCAGTATTTT

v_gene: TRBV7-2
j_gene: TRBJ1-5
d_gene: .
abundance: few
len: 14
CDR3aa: CASNEGGPPQPQHF
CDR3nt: TGTGCCAGCAACGAAGGGGGACCCCCCCAGCCCCAGCATTTT

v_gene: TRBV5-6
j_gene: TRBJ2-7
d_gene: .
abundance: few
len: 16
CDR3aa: CASSSPRRGGIREQYF
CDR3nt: TGTGCCAGCAGCTCCCCCCGCAGGGGAGGGATACGTGAGCAGTACTTC

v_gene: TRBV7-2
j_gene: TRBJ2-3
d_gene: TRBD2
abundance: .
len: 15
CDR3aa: CASSLSGTSTDAQYF
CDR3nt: TGTGCCAGCAGCTTAAGCGGGACTAGCACAGATGCGCAGTATTTT

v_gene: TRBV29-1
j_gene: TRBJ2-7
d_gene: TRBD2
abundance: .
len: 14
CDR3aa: CSVTFLAGPYEQYF
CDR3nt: TGCAGCGTCACGTTCCTAGCGGGCCCCTACGAGCAGTACTTC

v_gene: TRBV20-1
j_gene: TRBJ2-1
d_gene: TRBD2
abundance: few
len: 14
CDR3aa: CSASFAGGHNEQFF
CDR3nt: TGCAGTGCTAGTTTTGCGGGAGGGCACAATGAGCAGTTCTTC

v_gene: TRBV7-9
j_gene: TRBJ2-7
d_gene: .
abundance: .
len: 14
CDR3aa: CASSQLEVSREQYF
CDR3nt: TGTGCCAGCAGTCAATTGGAGGTATCTCGCGAGCAGTACTTC

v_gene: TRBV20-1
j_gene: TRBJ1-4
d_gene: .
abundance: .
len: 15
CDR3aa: CSAKPNPGWNEKLFF
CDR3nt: TGCAGTGCTAAACCGAACCCGGGATGGAATGAAAAACTGTTTTTT

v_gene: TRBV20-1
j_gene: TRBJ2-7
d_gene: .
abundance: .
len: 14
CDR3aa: CSAREPTLSYEQYF
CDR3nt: TGCAGTGCTAGAGAGCCCACCCTCTCCTACGAGCAGTACTTC

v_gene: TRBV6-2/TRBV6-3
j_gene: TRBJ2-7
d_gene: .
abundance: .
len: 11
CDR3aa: CASRITYEQYF
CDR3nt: TGTGCCAGCAGGATAACCTACGAGCAGTACTTC

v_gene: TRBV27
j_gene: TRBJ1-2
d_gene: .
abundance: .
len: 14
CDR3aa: CASSTRRSNYGYTF
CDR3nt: TGTGCCAGCAGTACCCGACGGAGTAACTATGGCTACACCTTC